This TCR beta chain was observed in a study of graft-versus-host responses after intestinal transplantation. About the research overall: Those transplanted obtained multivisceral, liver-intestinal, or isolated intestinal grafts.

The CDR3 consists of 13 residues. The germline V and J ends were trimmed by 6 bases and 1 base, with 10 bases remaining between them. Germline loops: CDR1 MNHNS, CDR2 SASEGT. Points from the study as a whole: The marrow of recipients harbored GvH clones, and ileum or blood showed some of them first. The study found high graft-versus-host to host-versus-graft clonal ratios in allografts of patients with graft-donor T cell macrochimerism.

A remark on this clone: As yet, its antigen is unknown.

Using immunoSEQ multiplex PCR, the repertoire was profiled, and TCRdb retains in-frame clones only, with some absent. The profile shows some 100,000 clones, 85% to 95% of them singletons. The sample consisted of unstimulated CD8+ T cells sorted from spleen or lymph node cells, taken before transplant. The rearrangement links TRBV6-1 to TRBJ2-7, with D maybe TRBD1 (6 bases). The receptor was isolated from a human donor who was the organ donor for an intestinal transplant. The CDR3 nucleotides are TGTGCCAGCAGACCGACAGGTTCCTACGAGCAGTACTTC. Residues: CASRPTGSYEQYF.